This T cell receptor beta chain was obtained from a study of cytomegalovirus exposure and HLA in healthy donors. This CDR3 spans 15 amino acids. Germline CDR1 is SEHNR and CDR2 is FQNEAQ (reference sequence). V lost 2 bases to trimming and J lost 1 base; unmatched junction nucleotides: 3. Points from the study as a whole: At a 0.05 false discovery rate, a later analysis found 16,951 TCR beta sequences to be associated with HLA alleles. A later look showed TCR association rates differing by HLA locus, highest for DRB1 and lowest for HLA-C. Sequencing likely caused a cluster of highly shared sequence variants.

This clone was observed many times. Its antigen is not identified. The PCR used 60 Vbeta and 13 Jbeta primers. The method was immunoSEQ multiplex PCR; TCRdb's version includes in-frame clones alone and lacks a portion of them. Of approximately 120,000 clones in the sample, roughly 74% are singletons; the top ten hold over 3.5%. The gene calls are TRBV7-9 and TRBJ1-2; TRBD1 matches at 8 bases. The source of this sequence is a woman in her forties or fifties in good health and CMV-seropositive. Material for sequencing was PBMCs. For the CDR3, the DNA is TGTGCCAGCAGCTTATCGGACAGGGATAACTATGGCTACACCTTC. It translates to CASSLSDRDNYGYTF. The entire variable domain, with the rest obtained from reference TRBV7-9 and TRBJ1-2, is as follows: DTGVSQNPRHKITKRGQNVTFRCDPISEHNRLYWYRQTLGQGPEFLTYFQNEAQLEKSRLLSDRFSAERPKGSFSTLEIQRTEQGDSAMYLCASSLSDRDNYGYTFGSGTRLTVV.